This T cell receptor beta chain comes out of a study of shared clonotypes between healthy human individuals. Points on this clone: What it binds is not known.

Selected positively for CCR7 and CD45RO-negative, naive CD8 cells excluded terminally differentiated effector memory CD45RA+ cells. The run depth of the assay was deep. Authors' methods: Junction-only immunoSEQ sequences carried no quality scores, so filtering differed. Clones were sequenced by immunoSEQ multiplex PCR, and TCRdb holds only the in-frame ones, with some missing. From that table come the V and J calls and clone size; the DNA was used to work out D and trimming. The sample has 2 million to 2.5 million clones, about 92% seen once. Study observations and caveats: Larger estimated richness was generally recorded for naive subsets relative to memory subsets.

Trimming stripped 1 base from V and 8 bases from J, with 9 bases between. The CDR3 is 13 residues long. The V gene's germline CDR1 is LNHNV and CDR2 YYDKDF (reference sequence). The sequence came from a young man in good health. Some clones in this sample may be carry-over from other donors' samples. The V gene is TRBV15, the J gene TRBJ1-5; no clear D. The sequencing sample was made of naive CD8+ T cells from PBMCs. The CDR3 bases are TGTGCCACCAGCAGAGGGCATGGCGAGCCCCAGCATTTT. This gives the protein CATSRGHGEPQHF.